This TCR beta chain was sequenced for a study of blood T cell repertoires in COVID-19 (dated by TCRdb to between 2020 and 2021). Notes on the research overall: The collaborator samples originated in the United States, Italy and Spain and spanned the acute and convalescent phases of COVID-19. The material from the prospective study consisted of cDNA or gDNA derived from T cells, B-cell-depleted T cells, or PBMCs. A de-identified subject ID, COVID-19 status, age in years and sex were almost always included in the sample metadata. Subjects who had been exposed to COVID-19, were actively infected with it, or had recovered from it provided the deeply sampled blood TCRbeta repertoires that made up the dataset. Samples came from the ongoing ImmuneRACE study (first 160 participants) plus 1,254 subjects from 6 global collaborators. HLA class I and class II types, where available, came from metadata supplied by the sample provider rather than from assay-based typing. The repertoires were released in a freely available public database intended as a resource for research on the immune response to SARS-CoV-2.

TCRbeta CDR3 regions were amplified from genomic DNA using the immunoSEQ Assay, a bias-controlled multiplex PCR. The published analysis was carried out like this. Nucleated cell counts per sample were estimated from amplification of reference gene primers within the assay. Sequence reads were collapsed and filtered to measure the absolute abundance of every unique TCRbeta CDR3 rearrangement. Productive Simpson clonality was computed per sample as the square root of Simpson's diversity index over productive rearrangements. The immuneACCESS repertoire file appears here via TCRdb, limited to in-frame rearrangements. These files lack a portion of the clones; in checked studies, under half of the deficit traces to unresolved V genes, and the cause of the others is not known. V and J calls and clone size are those listed in that table; D and trimming were worked out from the DNA. The sample records some 160,000 clones, around 80% of which are singletons. Roughly a fifth of the sample goes to the ten largest clones.

The research as a whole found: The quantity of clinical and demographic metadata differed by source and by participant and was supplied without curation.

A second Seattle source provided samples from volunteer blood donors who had recovered from COVID-19. Collaborating institutions collected whole blood in K2EDTA tubes following their own protocols. For TCRbeta analysis, collaborators shipped samples as frozen whole blood, isolated PBMCs, or DNA extracted from either of those sample types. For this clone: Its antigen is still unknown. No base quality information exists; no much larger clone differs at one position.

Material for sequencing was peripheral blood. The clonotype was recovered from a woman aged 70-85 years who had recovered from COVID-19.

The bases read TGTGCCAGCAGCCGCTTCGGTAGCGGGGGACCCTACAATGAGCAGTTCTTC. Translated, this is CASSRFGSGGPYNEQFF. The chain is encoded by TRBV7-3 joined to TRBJ2-1; 9 central bases correspond to TRBD2. Trimming leaves V shorter by 5 bases and J shorter by 2 bases, with the junction holding 10 bases beyond the gene matches. From its cysteine to its phenylalanine, the CDR3 spans 17 amino acids. Only the CDR3 DNA is retained, 51 bases long and in frame from the first base. The germline V gene encodes CDR1 SGHTA and CDR2 FQGTGA.